Presented here are 19 T cell receptor beta chains from one specimen sequenced in a study of molecular identifiers for immune sequencing clone quantification. TCRdb called the PCR reads again in MiXCR, with one record for every CDR3 protein. The sample shows hundreds of thousands of distinct CDR3 sequences, 20% of them seen only once. Input material: naive CD8+ T cells from blood, with Jurkat cell RNA spiked in. Subset denoted: FACS-sorted CD8+CD4-CCR7+CD45RA+ naive T cells. The receptor source for this set is a human donor in good health. Some libraries in this study had Jurkat cell RNA spiked in.

The gene calls are TRBV4-2 and TRBJ1-2, with D unresolved. The ends were cut back, 3 bases at V and 5 bases at J, with 16 bases in the middle. CDR1 and CDR2 (germline): LGHNA, YNFKEQ. CDR3 length: 15 residues. This CDR3 reads CASSQEIQLLYGYTF. As DNA, the CDR3 is TGTGCCAGCAGCCAGGAGATTCAGTTACTTTATGGCTACACCTTC.

The chain links TRBV6-2 or TRBV6-3 to TRBJ1-2; D is ambiguous. Germline lookup yields CDR1 MNHEY and CDR2 SVGEGT. V gave up 3 bases and J gave up 7 bases, with 15 bases separating them. CDR3 length equals 14 residues. CDR3 coding DNA: TGTGCCAGCAGTTATTGGCAGGAAGAGAGTGGCTACACCTTC. It specifies CASSYWQEESGYTF.

Concerning this clonotype: Just one base apart from a much larger clone, this may be a read error. The chain uses TRBV6-6 and TRBJ2-3; TRBD2 might be the D (7 bases). The CDR3 is made up of 15 amino acids. Germline CDR1 is MNHNY and CDR2 is SVGAGI (reference sequence). The CDR3: CASGYSWGGEDTQYF. The CDR3 DNA follows: TGTGCCAGCGGTTACTCATGGGGGGGCGAAGATACGCAGTATTTT.

This clonotype appeared many times. The gene calls are TRBV2 and TRBJ2-3, with TRBD2 identical over 9 bases. The CDR3 covers 15 residues. Per the germline V gene, CDR1 is SNHLY and CDR2 is FYNNEI. The V segment lost 3 bases and the J segment 6 bases; nucleotides outside the gene matches: 7. CDR3 amino acids: CASSDETSGRDTQYF. The CDR3 DNA is TGTGCCAGCAGTGACGAGACTAGCGGTCGGGATACGCAGTATTTT.

This clonotype was counted ten times or more. V gene TRBV7-9 combines with J gene TRBJ2-7, with a possible D match to TRBD1 (7 bases). CDR3 length: 15 residues. The V gene's germline CDR1 is SEHNR and CDR2 FQNEAQ (reference sequence). The V end lost 1 base, the J end lost 3 bases, and 13 bases lay between the germline ends. The CDR3 region is CASSLGPGGYYEQYF. The CDR3 nucleotides are TGTGCCAGCAGCTTAGGTCCAGGGGGGTACTACGAGCAGTACTTC.

This clonotype was recorded many times. This sequence joins TRBV7-9 and TRBJ2-7, with D perhaps TRBD1 or TRBD2 (5 bases each). Germline values: CDR1 SEHNR, CDR2 FQNEAQ (reference sequence). This CDR3 contains 16 residues. V was shortened by 0 bases and J by 6 bases, with 18 bases between the two germline ends. The CDR3 region has the DNA TGTGCCAGCAGCTTAGCGGGGACGGGACCCTCGGGCGAGCAGTACTTC. It specifies CASSLAGTGPSGEQYF. Combining the CDR3 with reference TRBV7-9 and TRBJ2-7 gives the whole variable domain DTGVSQNPRHKITKRGQNVTFRCDPISEHNRLYWYRQTLGQGPEFLTYFQNEAQLEKSRLLSDRFSAERPKGSFSTLEIQRTEQGDSAMYLCASSLAGTGPSGEQYFGPGTRLTVT.

In this sample, this clonotype turned up a few times. The CDR3 here is CASSTGSGHFVEQYF. CDR3 in DNA: TGTGCCAGCAGCACCGGATCGGGACACTTCGTCGAGCAGTACTTC. The chain recombines TRBV7-9 with TRBJ2-7; maybe TRBD1 (6 bases). With 5 bases removed from V and 6 bases from J, the gap between germline ends came to 20 bases. The V gene's germline CDR1 is SEHNR and CDR2 FQNEAQ (reference sequence). CDR3 length: 15 residues.

This clonotype showed up many times. The V and J genes are TRBV6-2 or TRBV6-3 and TRBJ2-7; the D gene is possibly TRBD2 (6 bases). This CDR3 is 13 amino acids long. Germline-derived CDR1 and CDR2 are MNHEY and SVGEGT. Trimming pared 7 bases from V and 5 bases from J, leaving 15 bases between. The CDR3 protein is CASIRSGVDEQYF. CDR3 DNA: TGTGCCAGCATAAGGTCGGGGGTTGACGAGCAGTACTTC.

This clonotype was seen at least ten times. This chain uses TRBV28 with TRBJ2-7, with D unresolved. V lost 2 bases and J 9 bases, leaving 8 bases between the germline ends. There are 11 residues in the CDR3. CDR1 is MDHEN and CDR2 is SYDVKM in the germline V gene. Here the CDR3 reads CASSLGVWQYF. DNA of the CDR3: TGTGCCAGCAGTTTAGGGGTATGGCAGTACTTC. Together with reference TRBV28 and TRBJ2-7, the CDR3 gives the full variable domain: DVKVTQSSRYLVKRTGEKVFLECVQDMDHENMFWYRQDPGLGLRLIYFSYDVKMKEKGDIPEGYSVSREKKERFSLILESASTNQTSMYLCASSLGVWQYFGPGTRLTVT.

This clonotype was seen many times. The chain joins TRBV2 to TRBJ1-1, with a possible D match to TRBD1 (5 bases). The CDR3 consists of 13 residues. CDR1 and CDR2 from the germline V gene are SNHLY and FYNNEI. The V gene lost 7 bases and the J gene lost 5 bases, with 14 bases spanning the gap. CDR3 amino acids: CASIPMGETEAFF. Written as DNA, the CDR3 is TGTGCCAGCATCCCGATGGGGGAGACTGAAGCTTTCTTT.

This clonotype was recorded at least ten times. The chain joins TRBV20-1 to TRBJ2-7; a weak D match, TRBD1 (5 bases). V gave up 4 bases and J gave up 0 bases, with 13 bases separating them. The CDR3 has 14 residues. From germline, CDR1 is DFQATT and CDR2 SNEGSKA (reference sequence). CDR3 nucleotide sequence: TGCAGTGCTAATCCGACAGAGAGCTCCTACGAGCAGTACTTC. Residues: CSANPTESSYEQYF.

This clonotype appeared many times. This chain joins TRBV10-3 and TRBJ1-5, with TRBD1 matching 7 bases. V lost 4 bases and J lost 3; bases outside the gene matches: 9. CDR1 ENHRY and CDR2 SYGVKD come from the germline V gene. The CDR3 consists of 16 residues. This CDR3 reads CAISAGTTGDNQPQHF. The CDR3, as DNA: TGTGCCATCAGTGCCGGTACTACAGGGGACAATCAGCCCCAGCATTTT.

This clonotype has ten or more counts. CDR3 residues: CASSFGVMGQPQHF. DNA of the CDR3: TGTGCCAGCAGTTTTGGGGTCATGGGTCAGCCCCAGCATTTT. The J gene is TRBJ1-5, the V gene TRBV28; D is unclear. The V gene's germline CDR1 is MDHEN and CDR2 SYDVKM. The CDR3 has 14 amino acids. Trimming took off 3 bases at V and 6 bases at J, with 12 bases between the two ends.

On this clonotype itself: A much larger clone lies a single base off, so this may be a read error. Likely a read error: the CDR3 ends without its conserved phenylalanine or tryptophan. This chain connects TRBV5-6 to TRBJ2-3; 9 nucleotides match TRBD2. The CDR3 has 15 amino acids. The germline CDR1 and CDR2 sequences are SGHDT and YYEEEE. The V gene end was trimmed by 0 bases and the J gene end by 5 bases; junction bases not matched to a gene: 4. The CDR3 region is CASSLEVTSGDTQYL. The CDR3 nucleotides are TGTGCCAGCAGCTTGGAGGTGACTAGCGGAGATACGCAGTATCTT.

Remarks on this clonotype: A much larger clone sits a single nucleotide away, making a read error possible. V gene TRBV6-6 combines with J gene TRBJ1-5; 8 bases map to TRBD1. Germline lookup yields CDR1 MNHNY and CDR2 SVGAGI (reference sequence). The CDR3 is 15 amino acids. The CDR3 region has the DNA TGTGCCGGCAGTGAGGACGGACAGGGCTATCAGCCCCAGCATTTT. Its protein is CAGSEDGQGYQPQHF.

This clonotype was counted ten times or more. The chain links TRBV5-1 to TRBJ2-3; TRBD2 aligns across 15 bases. The CDR3 covers 17 residues. Trimming cost V 3 bases and J 5 bases; bases outside gene matches: 7. From germline, CDR1 is SGHRS and CDR2 YFSETQ. In DNA, the CDR3 is TGCGCCAGCAGCTGGACTAGCGGGAGGGCCCTGGTAGATACGCAGTATTTT. Its translation is CASSWTSGRALVDTQYF.

At least ten counts were recorded for this clonotype. The chain uses TRBV28 and TRBJ2-7; TRBD2 matches 8 bases. The V gene end was trimmed by 4 bases and the J gene end by 5 bases; junction bases not matched to a gene: 4. There are 13 residues in the CDR3. From germline, CDR1 is MDHEN and CDR2 SYDVKM. CDR3 in DNA: TGTGCCAGCAGTTGGGTTAGCGGGGACGAGCAGTACTTC. It yields the protein CASSWVSGDEQYF.

In this sample, this clonotype turned up many times. J is TRBJ1-6 and V is TRBV7-9; D is undetermined. Trimming pared 1 base from V and 10 bases from J, leaving 5 bases between. In germline, CDR1 is SEHNR, CDR2 FQNEAQ (reference sequence). The CDR3 has 12 amino acids. The CDR3 sequence is CASSLESSPLHF. The CDR3 DNA reads as TGTGCCAGCAGCTTAGAATCCTCACCCCTCCACTTT. The full variable domain, its missing parts supplied by reference TRBV7-9 and TRBJ1-6, is DTGVSQNPRHKITKRGQNVTFRCDPISEHNRLYWYRQTLGQGPEFLTYFQNEAQLEKSRLLSDRFSAERPKGSFSTLEIQRTEQGDSAMYLCASSLESSPLHFGNGTRLTVT.

This chain links TRBV19 with TRBJ2-2, with D uncertain. The CDR3 contains 12 residues. Trimming left V 7 bases short and J 5 bases short, with 8 bases between. Germline assignment: CDR1 LNHDA and CDR2 SQIVND (reference sequence). CDR3 residues: CASTIVTGELFF. Here the CDR3 DNA reads TGTGCCAGTACCATTGTAACCGGGGAGCTGTTTTTT.